This T cell receptor beta chain was recorded in a study of CD8 T cells in Susac syndrome. Sequencing of TCR beta was undertaken in CD8+ and CD4+ T cells derived from blood. V shed 4 bases and J 0 bases; nucleotides not matched to a gene: 5. This CDR3 is 15 amino acids long. The germline CDR1 and CDR2 sequences are SGDLS and YYNGEE. After extraction with the RNeasy kit, about 0.5 to 1 ug of the RNA was reverse transcribed using random hexamers. It was immunoSEQ multiplex PCR that amplified TCR beta CDR3 across 54 Vbeta and 13 Jbeta. TCRdb reprocessed the immunoSEQ multiplex PCR reads with MiXCR, giving one entry per CDR3 protein. The table has some 200,000 distinct CDR3 sequences, around 96% seen once.

The receptor's source is a human donor with multiple sclerosis. V is TRBV9 and J is TRBJ2-7; 9 bases are shared with TRBD1. Sequencing was performed on CD4+ T cells from PBMCs. The CDR3 DNA reads as TGTGCCAGCAGCTCCGGGACAGGGAGCTCCTACGAGCAGTACTTC. Its protein is CASSSGTGSSYEQYF.